A selection of T cell receptor beta chains follows, all from one sample in a study of cytomegalovirus exposure and HLA in healthy donors. Method: immunoSEQ multiplex PCR; TCRdb's copy keeps in-frame clones and lacks some. The sample lists 150,000 to 200,000 clones; 78% were seen once. The source material was PBMCs. These receptor sequences come from a woman between 25 and 40 years old in good health and CMV-seropositive. Each CDR3 is given with its conserved first and last residue. A D gene is named only where the DNA matches it firmly. Clone size is shown for a subset of rows, as once, few, many or a class of expanded clone.

clone size,V gene,D gene,J gene,CDR3 protein,CDR3 DNA
-,TRBV12-5,-,TRBJ2-1,CASGPLGGRKRPSYNEQFF,TGTGCTAGTGGTCCCCTGGGGGGGCGCAAGCGCCCTTCCTACAATGAGCAGTTCTTC
-,TRBV6-5,-,TRBJ2-7,CASSNPSSSYEQYF,TGTGCCAGCAGCAACCCTTCCAGCTCCTACGAGCAGTACTTC
-,TRBV19,-,TRBJ2-1,CASRNRVWVEQFF,TGTGCCAGTAGGAACAGGGTTTGGGTTGAGCAGTTCTTC
-,TRBV6-5,-,TRBJ1-1,CASSYSVRAEGEAFF,TGTGCCAGCAGTTACTCGGTTCGGGCAGAGGGTGAAGCTTTCTTT
-,TRBV2,-,TRBJ1-5,CASRAGDSNQPQHF,TGTGCCAGCAGGGCAGGGGATAGCAATCAGCCCCAGCATTTT
-,TRBV2,-,TRBJ1-6,CASSIQGPVSPLHF,TGTGCCAGCAGCATCCAGGGTCCGGTTTCACCCCTCCACTTT
-,TRBV5-1,-,TRBJ2-3,CASSLVRGTAGTDTQYF,TGCGCCAGCAGCTTGGTACGGGGGACCGCGGGAACAGATACGCAGTATTTT
-,TRBV18,-,TRBJ1-5,CASSPYNAGVSSPQHF,TGTGCCAGCTCACCCTATAACGCAGGGGTCTCATCGCCCCAGCATTTT
few,TRBV5-1,-,TRBJ2-7,CASSLASGYEQYF,TGCGCCAGCAGCTTGGCCTCGGGGTACGAGCAGTACTTC
-,TRBV5-8,-,TRBJ2-7,CASTRRDTYEQYF,TGTGCCAGCACCCGCCGCGATACCTACGAGCAGTACTTC
-,TRBV28,-,TRBJ1-5,CASRPQGGDQPQHF,TGTGCCAGCCGTCCGCAGGGAGGGGATCAGCCCCAGCATTTT
-,TRBV6-5,-,TRBJ2-7,CASSYLLSGSSYEQYF,TGTGCCAGCAGTTACTTACTATCGGGGAGCTCCTACGAGCAGTACTTC
-,TRBV2,TRBD1,TRBJ2-7,CASRGTVSYEQYF,TGTGCCAGCAGGGGGACAGTTTCCTACGAGCAGTACTTC
-,TRBV6-6,-,TRBJ2-3,CASSQLETQYF,TGTGCCAGCAGTCAACTCGAAACGCAGTATTTT
-,TRBV4-2,TRBD2,TRBJ2-1,CASSQAGLAFGEQFF,TGTGCCAGCAGCCAAGCGGGACTAGCGTTTGGTGAGCAGTTCTTC
-,TRBV18,-,TRBJ2-3,CASSTRSEARTQYF,TGTGCCAGCTCGACGCGGTCGGAAGCTCGTACGCAGTATTTT
few,TRBV11-2,-,TRBJ2-3,CASSLGTAYSTDTQYF,TGTGCCAGCAGCCTTGGTACAGCATATAGCACAGATACGCAGTATTTT
-,TRBV7-9,-,TRBJ2-7,CASSSNYEQYF,TGTGCCAGCAGCTCAAACTACGAGCAGTACTTC
-,TRBV14,TRBD1,TRBJ2-7,CASSAGTGYEQYF,TGTGCCAGCAGCGCCGGGACAGGTTACGAGCAGTACTTC
-,TRBV19,TRBD1,TRBJ1-4,CASSTGQLHEKLFF,TGTGCCAGTAGTACGGGACAGCTCCATGAAAAACTGTTTTTT
few,TRBV11-2,-,TRBJ2-4,CASSPTGLEDIQYF,TGTGCCAGCAGCCCCACAGGGCTGGAGGACATTCAGTACTTC
-,TRBV7-6,TRBD1,TRBJ2-2,CASSLSAGQGTGELFF,TGTGCCAGCAGCTTATCCGCGGGACAGGGGACCGGGGAGCTGTTTTTT
few,TRBV7-3,TRBD2,TRBJ2-2,CASSPIAGVNTGELFF,TGTGCCAGCAGCCCCATAGCGGGGGTAAACACCGGGGAGCTGTTTTTT
-,TRBV11-3,TRBD2,TRBJ2-3,CASSLNQAGGLDTQYF,TGTGCCAGCAGCTTAAACCAAGCGGGGGGCCTAGATACGCAGTATTTT
-,TRBV27,TRBD1,TRBJ2-1,CASSTRQGETTYNEQFF,TGTGCCAGCAGTACCCGACAGGGTGAGACTACCTACAATGAGCAGTTCTTC
-,TRBV2,-,TRBJ1-5,CASSREGGQPQHF,TGTGCCAGCAGTAGGGAGGGCGGTCAGCCCCAGCATTTT
few,TRBV2,TRBD2,TRBJ2-1,CASSEPSGRNEQFF,TGTGCCAGCAGTGAGCCTAGCGGGAGAAATGAGCAGTTCTTC
-,TRBV19,TRBD1,TRBJ2-7,CASSPTGLDEQYF,TGTGCCAGTAGTCCGACAGGGTTAGACGAGCAGTACTTC
-,TRBV7-9,-,TRBJ2-1,CASTSVSSYNEQFF,TGTGCCAGCACTAGCGTAAGCTCCTACAATGAGCAGTTCTTC
-,TRBV11-3,-,TRBJ2-5,CASSLETQETQYF,TGTGCCAGCAGCTTAGAGACACAAGAGACCCAGTACTTC
-,TRBV19,-,TRBJ1-1,CASSTLGGTEAFF,TGTGCCAGTAGTACACTCGGGGGCACTGAAGCTTTCTTT
-,TRBV4-3,TRBD1,TRBJ1-4,CASSHTTGWDEKLFF,TGCGCCAGCAGCCATACGACAGGGTGGGATGAAAAACTGTTTTTT
-,TRBV5-6,-,TRBJ1-5,CASSLASAHRGNQPQHF,TGTGCCAGCAGCTTGGCGTCAGCACACAGGGGCAATCAGCCCCAGCATTTT
-,TRBV7-6,TRBD1,TRBJ1-2,CASSPRDRALGHGYTF,TGTGCCAGCAGCCCCCGGGACAGGGCCTTAGGGCACGGCTACACCTTC
-,TRBV7-2,-,TRBJ1-5,CASSLARGRLEPQHF,TGTGCCAGCAGCTTAGCGCGCGGTAGGCTGGAGCCCCAGCATTTT
-,TRBV11-2,-,TRBJ2-3,CASSPINPVDTQYF,TGTGCCAGCAGCCCTATAAACCCGGTAGATACGCAGTATTTT
-,TRBV6-1,TRBD1,TRBJ2-2,CASRWDRVNTGELFF,TGTGCCAGCAGATGGGACAGGGTGAACACCGGGGAGCTGTTTTTT
-,TRBV5-8,-,TRBJ2-2,CASSFQIIRVTGELFF,TGTGCCAGCAGCTTCCAAATTATCAGGGTAACCGGGGAGCTGTTTTTT
once,TRBV7-9,-,TRBJ2-7,CASSLLAGPYEQYF,TGTGCCAGCAGCTTACTGGCGGGACCCTACGAGCAGTACTTC
-,TRBV29-1,-,TRBJ1-2,CSVRREGGENGYTF,TGCAGCGTCCGAAGGGAGGGTGGGGAGAATGGCTACACCTTC
-,TRBV2,TRBD1,TRBJ2-5,CASSLQGARGETQYF,TGTGCCAGCAGCCTCCAGGGGGCGCGAGGAGAGACCCAGTACTTC
-,TRBV9,-,TRBJ2-6,CASSPRGAPGANVLTF,TGTGCCAGCAGCCCTCGGGGGGCTCCTGGGGCCAACGTCCTGACTTTC
few,TRBV6-5,-,TRBJ1-1,CASSYSGSTNEAFF,TGTGCCAGCAGTTACTCTGGGTCAACTAATGAAGCTTTCTTT
-,TRBV27,-,TRBJ1-4,CASSLLGVGEKLFF,TGTGCCAGCAGTTTATTAGGGGTTGGTGAAAAACTGTTTTTT
few,TRBV27,-,TRBJ2-3,CATKFSRGSDTQYF,TGTGCCACCAAATTTAGCAGGGGTTCAGATACGCAGTATTTT
-,TRBV7-9,-,TRBJ2-7,CSSSDTRVEQYF,TGTTCCAGCAGTGATACTAGAGTCGAGCAGTACTTC
-,TRBV5-4,TRBD2,TRBJ2-7,CASSLDGRASAEQYF,TGTGCCAGCAGCTTGGATGGGAGGGCCTCGGCCGAGCAGTACTTC
-,TRBV27,-,TRBJ1-1,CASSLGVGGRMNTEAFF,TGTGCCAGCAGTTTAGGTGTGGGAGGCCGGATGAACACTGAAGCTTTCTTT